Listed below are T cell receptor beta chains from one sample, sequenced in a study of beta chain features in type 1 diabetes. The method was immunoSEQ multiplex PCR; TCRdb's version includes in-frame clones alone and lacks a portion of them. The table has 330,000 or so clones, around 13% seen once; the top ten hold approximately 6.7%. What was sequenced was central memory CD4+ T cells from blood. These receptors all stem from a young man in good health. The conserved cysteine and the conserved F or W are not part of the CDR3 here. A D gene is named only where the DNA matches it firmly. Clone size is given for some rows only: seen once, a few or many times, or a class if the clone is expanded.

d_gene	v_gene	j_gene	abundance	CDR3aa
NA	TRBV30	TRBJ1-2	NA	AWSVEANYGYT
NA	TRBV6-1	TRBJ2-2	few	ASTRLGRNTGELF
NA	TRBV14	TRBJ1-2	few	ASTPPANYGYT
NA	TRBV20-1	TRBJ2-5	NA	SASVSMAQY
NA	TRBV9	TRBJ1-1	few	ASSQTGGNTEAF
NA	TRBV7-9	TRBJ2-7	NA	ASSLDATISYEQY
NA	TRBV5-1	TRBJ2-2	NA	ASSTGGGAAGELF
TRBD1	TRBV6-6	TRBJ2-1	NA	ASSKQGASYNEQF
NA	TRBV10-3	TRBJ2-3	many	AIAGLEDTQY
TRBD1	TRBV30	TRBJ1-2	NA	AWSWRDRREVGYT
NA	TRBV2	TRBJ1-4	few	ASSEEWVRELF
TRBD2	TRBV4-2	TRBJ2-2	few	ASRRTSGGELF
NA	TRBV27	TRBJ1-1	few	ASSTGRRTARKAEAF
TRBD2	TRBV7-2	TRBJ2-5	NA	ASSKLAAKETQY